Listed here are 8 T cell receptor beta chains from one sample, sequenced in a study of PD-1 blockade in classical Hodgkin lymphoma. Libraries were prepared by immunoSEQ multiplex PCR; TCRdb keeps only in-frame clonotypes and omits some of them. The sample shows more than 85,000 clones, roughly nine tenths of them seen only once. Time point given: cycle 4 day 1 (C4D1), after six to seven weeks of nivolumab. Every patient relapsed after autologous stem cell transplantation, and brentuximab vedotin exposure varied. The sample here was peripheral blood mononuclear cells (PBMCs), taken before the fourth cycle of nivolumab. Source of these receptors: a human donor with classical Hodgkin lymphoma.

The chain has TRBV6-4 and TRBJ1-2; no firm D call. This CDR3 contains 13 residues. Trimming shortened V by 6 bases and J by 5 bases, and 13 bases separated the two germline ends. Germline values: CDR1 MRHNA, CDR2 SNTAGT. CDR3 sequence reads: CASRPAGSYGYTF. The CDR3 region has the DNA TGTGCCAGCAGGCCGGCAGGTTCTTATGGCTACACCTTC.

The CDR3 protein is CSAQGGQGYTF. The CDR3 DNA sequence: TGCAGCGCTCAGGGCGGTCAGGGCTACACCTTC. This chain joins TRBV29-1 and TRBJ1-2, with D possibly TRBD1 on 5 matching bases. The CDR3 loop spans 11 amino acids. V was cut by 7 bases and J by 8 bases, with 14 bases left in between. Germline V CDR1 and CDR2: SQVTM, ANQGSEA.

V usage is TRBV4-2 and J usage is TRBJ2-2; 8 bases line up with TRBD2. This CDR3 spans 17 amino acids. Germline loops: CDR1 LGHNA, CDR2 YNFKEQ. With V trimmed by 0 bases and J by 4 bases, 7 bases remained unmatched. The CDR3 DNA follows: TGTGCCAGCAGCCAAGATTTGGCGGGAGGTGGCACCGGGGAGCTGTTTTTT. Its protein product is CASSQDLAGGGTGELFF.

The rearrangement joins TRBV5-6 to TRBJ1-1; possibly TRBD1 for D (5 bases). The ends were cut back, 5 bases at V and 6 bases at J, with 23 bases in the middle. Germline values: CDR1 SGHDT, CDR2 YYEEEE. The CDR3 contains 16 residues. CDR3 bases: TGTGCCAGCAGTCCCTCGAAGGGGAGGGCGTCCCCTGAAGCTTTCTTT. Translated, it gives CASSPSKGRASPEAFF.

The V call is TRBV4-3, the J call TRBJ2-3, with 11 nucleotides matching TRBD1. Germline-derived CDR1 and CDR2 are LGHNA and YSLEER. The CDR3 contains 15 residues. J lost 4 bases, V lost 4 bases, and 4 bases had no gene match. The CDR3 DNA sequence: TGCGCCAGCAGCCTGGGGACAGGGGGATCAGATACGCAGTATTTT. Translated: CASSLGTGGSDTQYF.

The J gene is TRBJ1-2, the V gene TRBV4-1; possible D gene TRBD1, 5 bases. Germline assignment: CDR1 MGHRA and CDR2 YSYEKL. Trimming took off 4 bases at V and 4 bases at J, with 13 bases between the two ends. There are 14 residues in the CDR3. The CDR3 protein is CASSPDPGPYGYTF. The CDR3 DNA is TGCGCCAGCAGCCCTGATCCAGGGCCCTATGGCTACACCTTC.

The chain is built from TRBV27 and TRBJ2-1; 12 positions match TRBD1. This CDR3 is built from 13 residues. Germline CDR1 MNHEY, CDR2 SMNVEV (reference sequence). V dropped 8 bases and J dropped 7; count of bases not matched to a gene: 3. CDR3 DNA sequence: TGTGCCAGCGGGACAGGGGGCCGAAATGAGCAGTTCTTC. Translation gives CASGTGGRNEQFF.

This clone has a single count. The V call is TRBV7-5, the J call TRBJ2-2. TRBV7-5 is given as a pseudogene. The CDR3 extends over 15 amino acids. CDR3 nucleotides: TGTGCCAGAAGCTTTGTGAAGAAAAACACCGGGGAGCTGTTTTTT. Encoded protein: CARSFVKKNTGELFF.